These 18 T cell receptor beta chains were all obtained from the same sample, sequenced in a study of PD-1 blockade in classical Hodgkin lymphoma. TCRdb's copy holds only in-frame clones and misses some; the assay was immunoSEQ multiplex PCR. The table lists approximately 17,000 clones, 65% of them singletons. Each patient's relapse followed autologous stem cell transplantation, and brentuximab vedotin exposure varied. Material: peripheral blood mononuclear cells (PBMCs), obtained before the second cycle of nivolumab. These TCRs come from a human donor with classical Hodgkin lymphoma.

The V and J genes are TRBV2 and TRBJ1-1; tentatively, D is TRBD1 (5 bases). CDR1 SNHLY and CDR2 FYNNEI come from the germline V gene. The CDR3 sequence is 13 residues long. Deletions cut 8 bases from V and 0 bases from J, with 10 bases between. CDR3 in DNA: TGTGCCAGCGCGGGACTGCTGAACACTGAAGCTTTCTTT. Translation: CASAGLLNTEAFF.

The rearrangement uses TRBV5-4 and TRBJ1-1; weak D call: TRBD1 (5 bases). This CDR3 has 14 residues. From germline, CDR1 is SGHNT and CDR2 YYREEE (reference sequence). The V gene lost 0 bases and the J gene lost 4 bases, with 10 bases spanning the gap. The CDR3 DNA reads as TGTGCCAGCAGCTTGGAGGAGGGGAGCACTGAAGCTTTCTTT. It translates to CASSLEEGSTEAFF.

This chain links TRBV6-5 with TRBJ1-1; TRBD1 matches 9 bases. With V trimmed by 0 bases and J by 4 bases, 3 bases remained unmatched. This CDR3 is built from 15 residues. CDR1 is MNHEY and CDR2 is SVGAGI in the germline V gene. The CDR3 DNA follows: TGTGCCAGCAGTTACTCGGGACAGGGAGGCACTGAAGCTTTCTTT. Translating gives CASSYSGQGGTEAFF.

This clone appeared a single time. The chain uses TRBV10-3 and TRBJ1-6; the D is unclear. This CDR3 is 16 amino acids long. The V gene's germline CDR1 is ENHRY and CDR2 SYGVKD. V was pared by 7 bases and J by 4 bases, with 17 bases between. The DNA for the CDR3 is TGTGCCATCACCTCAGGACCGGTAGAATATAATTCACCCCTCCACTTT. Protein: CAITSGPVEYNSPLHF.

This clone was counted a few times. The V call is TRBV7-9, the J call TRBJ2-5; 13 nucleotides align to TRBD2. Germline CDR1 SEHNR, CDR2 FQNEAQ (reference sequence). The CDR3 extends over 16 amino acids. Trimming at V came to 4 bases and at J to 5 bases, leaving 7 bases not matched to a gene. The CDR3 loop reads CASSSTSGRARETQYF. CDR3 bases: TGTGCCAGCAGCTCCACTAGCGGGAGGGCCCGGGAGACCCAGTACTTC.

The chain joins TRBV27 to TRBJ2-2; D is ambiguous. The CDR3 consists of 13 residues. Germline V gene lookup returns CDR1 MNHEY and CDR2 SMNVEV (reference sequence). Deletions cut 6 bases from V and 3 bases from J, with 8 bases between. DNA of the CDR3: TGTGCCAGCAGCTGGATGTACACCGGGGAGCTGTTTTTT. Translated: CASSWMYTGELFF.

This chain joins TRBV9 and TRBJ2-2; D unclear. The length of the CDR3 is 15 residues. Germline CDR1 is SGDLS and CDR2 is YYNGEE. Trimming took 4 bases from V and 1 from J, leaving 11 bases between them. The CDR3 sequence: CASSPRTGNTGELFF. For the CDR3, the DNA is TGTGCCAGCAGCCCTCGGACGGGGAACACCGGGGAGCTGTTTTTT.

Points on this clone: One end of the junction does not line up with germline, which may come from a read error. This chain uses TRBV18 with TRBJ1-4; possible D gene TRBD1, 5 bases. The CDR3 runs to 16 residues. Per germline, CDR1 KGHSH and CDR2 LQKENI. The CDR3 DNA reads TGTGCCAGCGCACCGGTCGGGGCCGCGACTAATGAAAAACTGTTTTTT. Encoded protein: CASAPVGAATNEKLFF. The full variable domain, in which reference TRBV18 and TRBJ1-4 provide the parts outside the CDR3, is NAGVMQNPRHLVRRRGQEARLRCSPMKGHSHVYWYRQLPEEGLKFMVYLQKENIIDESGMPKERFSAEFPKEGPSILRIQQVVRGDSAAYFCASAPVGAATNEKLFFGSGTQLSVL.

CDR3 loop: CASSPREAIPLYGYTF. In DNA form, the CDR3 reads TGTGCCAGCAGCCCAAGGGAGGCCATACCCCTCTATGGCTACACCTTC. The chain links TRBV9 to TRBJ1-2; D unclear. The germline V gene has CDR1 SGDLS and CDR2 YYNGEE. The CDR3 spans 16 residues. V was trimmed by 4 bases and J by 4 bases, leaving 20 bases between them.

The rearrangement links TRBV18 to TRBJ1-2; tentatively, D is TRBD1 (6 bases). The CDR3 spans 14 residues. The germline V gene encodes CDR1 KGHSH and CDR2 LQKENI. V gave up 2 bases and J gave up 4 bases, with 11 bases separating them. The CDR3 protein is CASSPSGGGYGYTF. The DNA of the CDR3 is TGTGCCAGCTCACCATCCGGGGGCGGCTATGGCTACACCTTC.

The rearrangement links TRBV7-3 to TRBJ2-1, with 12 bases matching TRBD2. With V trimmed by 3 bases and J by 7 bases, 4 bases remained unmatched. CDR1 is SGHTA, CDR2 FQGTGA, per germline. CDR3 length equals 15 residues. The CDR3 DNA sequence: TGTGCCAGCAGCTTGCTAGCGGGAGGGGTAAATGAGCAGTTCTTC. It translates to CASSLLAGGVNEQFF.

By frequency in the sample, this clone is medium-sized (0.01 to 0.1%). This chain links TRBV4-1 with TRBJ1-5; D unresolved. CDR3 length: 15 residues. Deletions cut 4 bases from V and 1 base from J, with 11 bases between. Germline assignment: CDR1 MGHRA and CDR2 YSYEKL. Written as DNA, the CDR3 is TGCGCCAGCAGCCCACAACCTCACAGCAATCAGCCCCAGCATTTT. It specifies CASSPQPHSNQPQHF.

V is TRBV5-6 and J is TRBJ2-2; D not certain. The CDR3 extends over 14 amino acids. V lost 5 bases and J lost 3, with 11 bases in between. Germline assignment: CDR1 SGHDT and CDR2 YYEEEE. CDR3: CASRRERDTGELFF. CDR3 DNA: TGTGCCAGCAGACGTGAGCGAGACACCGGGGAGCTGTTTTTT.

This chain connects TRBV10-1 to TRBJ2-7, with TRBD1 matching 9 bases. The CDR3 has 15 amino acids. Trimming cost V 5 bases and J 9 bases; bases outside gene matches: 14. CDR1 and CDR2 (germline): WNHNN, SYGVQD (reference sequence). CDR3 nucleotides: TGCGCCAGCAGTCCCCCCGGGACAGGGTTAGTAGGGCAGTACTTC. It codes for CASSPPGTGLVGQYF.

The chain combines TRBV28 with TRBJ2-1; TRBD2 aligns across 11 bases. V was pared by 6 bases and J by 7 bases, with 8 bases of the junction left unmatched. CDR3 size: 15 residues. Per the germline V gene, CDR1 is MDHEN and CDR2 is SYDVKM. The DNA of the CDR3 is TGTGCCAGCAGCATAACTAGCGGGAGAGTAAATGAGCAGTTCTTC. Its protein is CASSITSGRVNEQFF.

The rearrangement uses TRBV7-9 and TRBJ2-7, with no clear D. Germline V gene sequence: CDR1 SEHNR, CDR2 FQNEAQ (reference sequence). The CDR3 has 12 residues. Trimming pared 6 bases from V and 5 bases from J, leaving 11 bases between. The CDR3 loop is CASSKDPHEQYF. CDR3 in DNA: TGTGCCAGCAGTAAGGACCCCCACGAGCAGTACTTC.

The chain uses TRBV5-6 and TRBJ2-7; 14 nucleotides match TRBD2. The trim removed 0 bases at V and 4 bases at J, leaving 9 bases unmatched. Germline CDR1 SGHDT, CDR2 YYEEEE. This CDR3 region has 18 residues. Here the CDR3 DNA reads TGTGCCAGCAGCTTGGCCCCCCCCGGGACTAGCGGGAGTTACGAGCAGTACTTC. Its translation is CASSLAPPGTSGSYEQYF.

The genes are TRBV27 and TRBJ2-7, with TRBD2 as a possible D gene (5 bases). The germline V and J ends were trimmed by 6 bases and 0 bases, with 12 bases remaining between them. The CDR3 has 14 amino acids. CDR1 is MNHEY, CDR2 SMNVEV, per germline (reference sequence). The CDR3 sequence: CASRLLGSSYEQYF. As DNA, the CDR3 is TGTGCCAGCAGGCTTCTAGGGAGCTCCTACGAGCAGTACTTC.